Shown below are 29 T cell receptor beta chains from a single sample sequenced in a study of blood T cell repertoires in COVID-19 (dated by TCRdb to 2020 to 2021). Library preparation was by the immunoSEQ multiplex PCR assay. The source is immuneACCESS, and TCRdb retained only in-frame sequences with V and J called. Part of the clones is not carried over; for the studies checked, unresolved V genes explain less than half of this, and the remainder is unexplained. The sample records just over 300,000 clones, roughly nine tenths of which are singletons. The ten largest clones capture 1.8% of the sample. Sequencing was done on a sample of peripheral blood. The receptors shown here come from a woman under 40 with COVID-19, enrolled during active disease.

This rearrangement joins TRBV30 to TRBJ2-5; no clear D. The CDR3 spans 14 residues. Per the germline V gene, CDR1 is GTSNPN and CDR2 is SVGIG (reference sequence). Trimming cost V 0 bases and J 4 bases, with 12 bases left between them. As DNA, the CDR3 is TGTGCCTGGAGTGTACTGCTAGAAGTAGAGACCCAGTACTTC. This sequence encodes CAWSVLLEVETQYF.

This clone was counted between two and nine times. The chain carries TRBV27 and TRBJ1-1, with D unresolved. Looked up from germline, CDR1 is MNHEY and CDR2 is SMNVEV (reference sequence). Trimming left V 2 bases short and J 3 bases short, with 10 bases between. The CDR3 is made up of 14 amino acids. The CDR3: CASSLHQSDTEAFF. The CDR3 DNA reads TGTGCCAGCAGTTTACACCAGTCCGACACTGAAGCTTTCTTT.

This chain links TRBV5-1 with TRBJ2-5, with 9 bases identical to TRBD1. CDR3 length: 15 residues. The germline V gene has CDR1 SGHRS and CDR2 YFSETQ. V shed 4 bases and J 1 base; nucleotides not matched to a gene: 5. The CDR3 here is CASSRDRALQETQYF. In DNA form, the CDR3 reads TGCGCCAGCAGCCGGGACAGGGCCCTCCAAGAGACCCAGTACTTC.

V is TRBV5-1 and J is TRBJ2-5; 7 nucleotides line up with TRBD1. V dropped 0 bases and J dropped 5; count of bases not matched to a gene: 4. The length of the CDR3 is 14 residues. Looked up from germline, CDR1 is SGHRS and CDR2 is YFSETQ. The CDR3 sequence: CASSLGQGEETQYF. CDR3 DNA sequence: TGCGCCAGCAGCTTGGGACAGGGAGAGGAGACCCAGTACTTC.

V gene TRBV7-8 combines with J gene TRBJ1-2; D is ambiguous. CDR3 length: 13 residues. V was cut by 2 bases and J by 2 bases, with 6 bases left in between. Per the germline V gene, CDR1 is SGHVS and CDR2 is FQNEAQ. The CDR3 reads CASSLTRNYGYTF. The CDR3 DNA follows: TGTGCCAGCAGCTTAACTCGCAACTATGGCTACACCTTC.

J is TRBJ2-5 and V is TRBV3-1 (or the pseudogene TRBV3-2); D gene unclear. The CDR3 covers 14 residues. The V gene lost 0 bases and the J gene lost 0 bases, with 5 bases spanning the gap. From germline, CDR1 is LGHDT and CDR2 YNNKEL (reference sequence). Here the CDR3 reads CASSQDPYQETQYF. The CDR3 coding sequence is TGTGCCAGCAGCCAAGACCCGTACCAAGAGACCCAGTACTTC.

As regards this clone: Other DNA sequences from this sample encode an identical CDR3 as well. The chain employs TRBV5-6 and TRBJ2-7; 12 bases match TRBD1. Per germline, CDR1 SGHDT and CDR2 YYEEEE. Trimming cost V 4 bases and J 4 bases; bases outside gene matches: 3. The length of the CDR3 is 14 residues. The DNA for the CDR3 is TGTGCCAGCAGCCCGGGACAGGGGGCTTACGAGCAGTACTTC. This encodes CASSPGQGAYEQYF.

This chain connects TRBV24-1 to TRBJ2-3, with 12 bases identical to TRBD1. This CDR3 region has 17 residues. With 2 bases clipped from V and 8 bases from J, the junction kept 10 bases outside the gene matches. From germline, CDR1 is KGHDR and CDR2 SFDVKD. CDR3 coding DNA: TGTGCCACCAGTGATTCTCCGGGACAGGGGGCCTCGAGTACGCAGTATTTT. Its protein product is CATSDSPGQGASSTQYF.

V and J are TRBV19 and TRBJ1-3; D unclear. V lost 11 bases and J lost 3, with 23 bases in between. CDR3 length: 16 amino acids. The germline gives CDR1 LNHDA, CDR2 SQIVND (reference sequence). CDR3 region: CAGDEESRMGGNTIYF. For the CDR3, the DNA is TGTGCCGGTGACGAAGAGTCCAGGATGGGTGGAAACACCATATATTTT.

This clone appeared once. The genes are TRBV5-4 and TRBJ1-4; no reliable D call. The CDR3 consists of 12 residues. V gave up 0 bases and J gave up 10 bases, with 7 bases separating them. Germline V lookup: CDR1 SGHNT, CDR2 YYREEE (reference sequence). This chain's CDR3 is CASSLGEGKLFF. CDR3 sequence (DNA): TGTGCCAGCAGCTTGGGCGAGGGAAAACTGTTTTTT.

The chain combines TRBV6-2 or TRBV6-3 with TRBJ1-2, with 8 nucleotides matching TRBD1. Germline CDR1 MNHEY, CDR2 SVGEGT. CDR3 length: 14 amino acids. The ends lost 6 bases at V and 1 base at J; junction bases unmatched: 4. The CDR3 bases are TGTGCCAGCAGCGCGGACAGGGTTAACTATGGCTACACCTTC. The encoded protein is CASSADRVNYGYTF.

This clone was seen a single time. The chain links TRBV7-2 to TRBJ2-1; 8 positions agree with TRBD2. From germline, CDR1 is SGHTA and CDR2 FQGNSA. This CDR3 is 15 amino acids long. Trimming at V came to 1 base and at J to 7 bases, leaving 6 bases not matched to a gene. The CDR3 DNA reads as TGTGCCAGCAGCTTAGGAGGGCGGGGGGTAAATGAGCAGTTCTTC. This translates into CASSLGGRGVNEQFF.

Here the CDR3 reads CASNRASVGQGSQPQHF. CDR3 bases: TGTGCCAGTAACCGAGCTAGCGTAGGACAGGGGAGTCAGCCCCAGCATTTT. The chain joins TRBV19 to TRBJ1-5; 9 bases align to TRBD1. The CDR3 totals 17 residues. Per germline, CDR1 LNHDA and CDR2 SQIVND (reference sequence). The ends lost 7 bases at V and 6 bases at J; junction bases unmatched: 16.

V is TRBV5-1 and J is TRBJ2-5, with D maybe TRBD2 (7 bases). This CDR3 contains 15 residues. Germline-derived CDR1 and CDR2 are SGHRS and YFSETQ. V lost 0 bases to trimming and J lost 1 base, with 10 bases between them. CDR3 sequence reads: CASSLAAGAQETQYF. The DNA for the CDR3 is TGCGCCAGCAGCTTGGCCGCGGGGGCCCAAGAGACCCAGTACTTC. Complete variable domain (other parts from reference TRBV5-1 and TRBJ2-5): KAGVTQTPRYLIKTRGQQVTLSCSPISGHRSVSWYQQTPGQGLQFLFEYFSETQRNKGNFPGRFSGRQFSNSRSEMNVSTLELGDSALYLCASSLAAGAQETQYFGPGTRLLVL.

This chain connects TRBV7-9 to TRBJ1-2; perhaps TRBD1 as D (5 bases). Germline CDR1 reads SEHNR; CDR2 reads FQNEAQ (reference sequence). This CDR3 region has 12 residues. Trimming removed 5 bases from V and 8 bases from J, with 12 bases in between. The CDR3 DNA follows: TGTGCCAGCAGCCCAGGGTCATGGGGCTACACCTTC. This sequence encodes CASSPGSWGYTF.

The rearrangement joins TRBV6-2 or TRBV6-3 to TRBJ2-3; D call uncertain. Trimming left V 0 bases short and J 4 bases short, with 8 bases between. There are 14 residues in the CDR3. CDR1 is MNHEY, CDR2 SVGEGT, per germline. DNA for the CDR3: TGTGCCAGCAGTTACTCGCTGGAGTCAGATACGCAGTATTTT. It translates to CASSYSLESDTQYF.

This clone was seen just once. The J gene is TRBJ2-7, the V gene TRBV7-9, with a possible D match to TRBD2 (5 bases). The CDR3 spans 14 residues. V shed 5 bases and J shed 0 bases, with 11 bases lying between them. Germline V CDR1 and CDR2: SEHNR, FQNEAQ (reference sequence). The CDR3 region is CASSVGGSSYEQYF. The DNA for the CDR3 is TGTGCCAGCAGCGTCGGAGGAAGCTCCTACGAGCAGTACTTC.

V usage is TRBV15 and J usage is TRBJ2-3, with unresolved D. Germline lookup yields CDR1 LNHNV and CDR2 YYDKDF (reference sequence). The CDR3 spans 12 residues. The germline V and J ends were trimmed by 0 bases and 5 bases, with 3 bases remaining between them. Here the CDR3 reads CATSRDQDTQYF. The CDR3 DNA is TGTGCCACCAGCAGAGATCAAGATACGCAGTATTTT.

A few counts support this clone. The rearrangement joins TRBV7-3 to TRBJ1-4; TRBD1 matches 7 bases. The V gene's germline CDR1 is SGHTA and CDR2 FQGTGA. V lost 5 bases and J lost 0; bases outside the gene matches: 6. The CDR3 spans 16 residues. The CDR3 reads CASSPGQIATNEKLFF. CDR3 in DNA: TGTGCCAGCAGCCCGGGACAGATTGCAACTAATGAAAAACTGTTTTTT.

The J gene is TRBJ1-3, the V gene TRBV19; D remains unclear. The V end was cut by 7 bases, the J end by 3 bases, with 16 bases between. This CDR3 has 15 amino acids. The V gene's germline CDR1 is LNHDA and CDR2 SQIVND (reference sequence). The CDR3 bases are TGTGCCAGTATGAGAGGAACGTCTCATGGAAACACCATATATTTT. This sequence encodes CASMRGTSHGNTIYF.

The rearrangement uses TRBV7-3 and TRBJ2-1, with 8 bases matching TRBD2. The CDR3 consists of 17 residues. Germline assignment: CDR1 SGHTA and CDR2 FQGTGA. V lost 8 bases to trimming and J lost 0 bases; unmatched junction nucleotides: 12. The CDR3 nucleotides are TGTGCCAGCGCTCCAAGCGGGGGCGGAAGCTCCTACAATGAGCAGTTCTTC. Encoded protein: CASAPSGGGSSYNEQFF.

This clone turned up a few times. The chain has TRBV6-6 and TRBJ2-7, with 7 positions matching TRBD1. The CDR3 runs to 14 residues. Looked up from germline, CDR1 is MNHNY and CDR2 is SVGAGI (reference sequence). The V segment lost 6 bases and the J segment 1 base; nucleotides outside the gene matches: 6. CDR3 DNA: TGTGCCAGCAGGACCTCGGGACAGTCCTACGAGCAGTACTTC. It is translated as CASRTSGQSYEQYF.

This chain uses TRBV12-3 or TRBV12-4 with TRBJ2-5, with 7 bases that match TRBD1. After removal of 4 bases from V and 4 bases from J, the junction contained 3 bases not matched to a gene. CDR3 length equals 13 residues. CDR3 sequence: CASSYDRVETQYF. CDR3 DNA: TGTGCCAGCAGTTACGACAGGGTAGAGACCCAGTACTTC.

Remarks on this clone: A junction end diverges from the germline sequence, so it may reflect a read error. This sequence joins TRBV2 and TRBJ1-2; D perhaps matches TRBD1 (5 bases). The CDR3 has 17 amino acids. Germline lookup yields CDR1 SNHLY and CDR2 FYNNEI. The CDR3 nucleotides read TGTGCCAGCAGGGGCCAACTGCGACAGCCAGTCAACTGTGGCTACACCTTC. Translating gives CASRGQLRQPVNCGYTF.

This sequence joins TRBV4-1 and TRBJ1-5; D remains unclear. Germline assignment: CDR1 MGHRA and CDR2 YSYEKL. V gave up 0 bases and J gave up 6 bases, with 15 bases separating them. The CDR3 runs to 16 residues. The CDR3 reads CASSQDHRTTGQPQHF. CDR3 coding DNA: TGCGCCAGCAGCCAAGATCATAGGACTACCGGTCAGCCCCAGCATTTT.

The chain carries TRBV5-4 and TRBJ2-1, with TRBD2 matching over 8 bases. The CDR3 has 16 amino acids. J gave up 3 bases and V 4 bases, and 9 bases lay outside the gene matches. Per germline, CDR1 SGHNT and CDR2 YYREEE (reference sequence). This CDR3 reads CASSRAGGGNYNEQFF. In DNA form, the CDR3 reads TGTGCCAGCAGCAGGGCGGGGGGTGGAAACTACAATGAGCAGTTCTTC.

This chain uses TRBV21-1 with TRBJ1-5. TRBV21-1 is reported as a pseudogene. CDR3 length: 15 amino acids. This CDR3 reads CASSNGELRDQPQHF. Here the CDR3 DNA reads TGTGCCAGCAGCAATGGGGAGTTGCGAGATCAGCCCCAGCATTTT.

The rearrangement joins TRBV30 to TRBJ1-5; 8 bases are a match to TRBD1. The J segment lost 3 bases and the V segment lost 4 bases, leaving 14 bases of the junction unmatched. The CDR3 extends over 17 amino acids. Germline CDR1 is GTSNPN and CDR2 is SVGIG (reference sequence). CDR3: CAWTRSDRAGTNQPQHF. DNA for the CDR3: TGTGCCTGGACCCGATCGGACAGGGCCGGTACCAATCAGCCCCAGCATTTT.

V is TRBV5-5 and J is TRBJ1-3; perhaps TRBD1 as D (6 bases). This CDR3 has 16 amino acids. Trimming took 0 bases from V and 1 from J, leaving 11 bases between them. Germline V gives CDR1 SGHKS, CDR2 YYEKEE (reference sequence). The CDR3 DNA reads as TGTGCCAGCAGCTTGGCCAAAGGGGGATCTGGAAACACCATATATTTT. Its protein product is CASSLAKGGSGNTIYF.